The 30 T cell receptor beta chains presented below share a single source sample, sequenced in a study of shared clonotypes between healthy human individuals. Using immunoSEQ multiplex PCR, the repertoire was profiled, and TCRdb retains in-frame clones only, with some absent. The sample carries about 1 million clones, around 75% recorded once. The sample comprised memory CD4+ T cells sorted from blood. Subset specified: CD45RA-negative fraction. These receptors all come from a man younger than 30 in good health.

DNA of the CDR3: TGTGCCAGCAGCTTGGAAGGAGTAACGCAGTATTTT. The encoded protein is CASSLEGVTQYF. This chain connects TRBV5-8 to TRBJ2-3; no definite D call. This CDR3 has 12 amino acids. The V end lost 0 bases, the J end lost 9 bases, and 8 bases lay between the germline ends. The germline V gene has CDR1 SGHTS and CDR2 YDEGEE.

This clone appeared a single time. It is likely a read error: a sequence one base away is far more abundant. The same CDR3 arises from other DNA sequences in this sample as well. The rearrangement joins TRBV2 to TRBJ1-2; 8 bases are a match to TRBD1. This CDR3 region has 14 residues. Germline CDR1 reads SNHLY; CDR2 reads FYNNEI. The CDR3 is CASKMNGQGYGYTF. CDR3 in DNA: TGTGCTAGCAAAATGAACGGACAGGGCTATGGCTACACCTTC.

This clone was counted between two and nine times. The CDR3 coding sequence is TGCGCCAGCAGCCAAGGGCGGGGGGGACAAGAGACCCAGTACTTC. Translated: CASSQGRGGQETQYF. The rearrangement links TRBV4-1 to TRBJ2-5; 9 bases agree with TRBD2. There are 15 residues in the CDR3. The ends lost 1 base at V and 2 bases at J; junction bases unmatched: 2. Germline V gene lookup returns CDR1 MGHRA and CDR2 YSYEKL.

The V and J genes are TRBV20-1 and TRBJ2-1; possible D gene TRBD2, 6 bases. Deletions cut 6 bases from V and 11 bases from J, with 14 bases between. CDR3 length: 11 residues. CDR1 is DFQATT and CDR2 is SNEGSKA in the germline V gene (reference sequence). The CDR3 spells CSATDGGQQFF. The CDR3 DNA reads TGCAGTGCCACCGACGGGGGACAGCAGTTCTTC.

The V call is TRBV18, the J call TRBJ2-1; no clear D gene. This CDR3 spans 17 amino acids. CDR1 is KGHSH, CDR2 LQKENI, per germline. The germline V and J ends were trimmed by 0 bases and 4 bases, with 16 bases remaining between them. Here the CDR3 reads CASSPPGLVSGYNEQFF. CDR3 bases: TGTGCCAGCTCACCACCGGGATTAGTTTCCGGGTACAATGAGCAGTTCTTC.

CDR3 nucleotides: TGTGCCAGCAGTTACATGACAGGGGGCACTGAAGCTTTCTTT. Translated, it gives CASSYMTGGTEAFF. V is TRBV6-6 and J is TRBJ1-1; 9 bases are shared with TRBD1. The V gene's germline CDR1 is MNHNY and CDR2 SVGAGI (reference sequence). The V and J ends lost 2 bases and 4 bases, in that order; junction bases with no gene match: 2. This CDR3 spans 14 amino acids.

V and J are TRBV14 and TRBJ2-3; tentatively, D is TRBD2 (6 bases). Deletions cut 0 bases from V and 4 bases from J, with 11 bases between. This CDR3 comprises 15 residues. Germline V gene lookup returns CDR1 SGHDN and CDR2 FVKESK. The CDR3 sequence: CASSQEGLGADTQYF. CDR3 DNA: TGTGCCAGCAGCCAAGAGGGACTCGGGGCAGATACGCAGTATTTT.

This clone was detected only a few times. The V gene is TRBV5-4, the J gene TRBJ1-2; 7 nucleotides match TRBD1. CDR3 length: 13 amino acids. Germline CDR1 SGHNT, CDR2 YYREEE (reference sequence). V lost 4 bases to trimming and J lost 8 bases; unmatched junction nucleotides: 8. CDR3 sequence reads: CASSTDRVDGYTF. In DNA, the CDR3 is TGTGCCAGCAGCACTGACAGGGTTGACGGCTACACCTTC.

Notes on this clone: Other nucleotide sequences in the sample specify the same CDR3. The chain is built from TRBV28 and TRBJ2-1, with a possible D match to TRBD1 (5 bases). The V end was cut by 0 bases, the J end by 0 bases, with 6 bases between. Germline V CDR1 and CDR2: MDHEN, SYDVKM. The length of the CDR3 is 15 residues. The CDR3 region is CASSLWQGSYNEQFF. The CDR3 DNA sequence: TGTGCCAGCAGTTTATGGCAGGGCTCCTACAATGAGCAGTTCTTC.

Turning to this clone: At the DNA level, this CDR3 is encoded by other sequences in the same sample as well. The J gene is TRBJ2-7, the V gene TRBV18; possible D gene TRBD2, 5 bases. V lost 2 bases and J lost 4, with 9 bases in between. The germline V gene has CDR1 KGHSH and CDR2 LQKENI. CDR3 length equals 13 residues. The CDR3 protein is CASSPNGGYEQYF. The CDR3 DNA reads as TGTGCCAGCTCACCAAACGGAGGATACGAGCAGTACTTC.

The chain recombines TRBV6-5 with TRBJ2-1; D not certain. Germline CDR1 reads MNHEY; CDR2 reads SVGAGI. V was cut by 1 base and J by 4 bases, with 14 bases left in between. The CDR3 consists of 16 residues. The CDR3 DNA reads as TGTGCCAGCAGTTACTGGCTCATTGACGGGTACAATGAGCAGTTCTTC. This translates into CASSYWLIDGYNEQFF.

The chain recombines TRBV18 with TRBJ2-7; 7 bases align to TRBD2. Germline V gives CDR1 KGHSH, CDR2 LQKENI. After removal of 5 bases from V and 5 bases from J, the junction contained 6 bases not matched to a gene. The CDR3 covers 13 residues. CDR3 coding DNA: TGTGCCAGCTCAGGACTAGGGCAGAACGAGCAGTACTTC. Translating gives CASSGLGQNEQYF.

This sequence joins TRBV29-1 and TRBJ2-7, with D perhaps matching TRBD1 (6 bases). Trimming removed 7 bases at V and 2 bases at J, with 12 bases between. Germline V CDR1 and CDR2: SQVTM, ANQGSEA. This CDR3 region has 12 residues. The CDR3 loop reads CSASTGTYEQYF. Here the CDR3 DNA reads TGCAGCGCCTCGACAGGAACCTACGAGCAGTACTTC.

As DNA, the CDR3 is TGTGCCAGCACCACGGGACAGGGATTTTATCAGCCCCAGCATTTT. Amino acid sequence: CASTTGQGFYQPQHF. The chain has TRBV6-1 and TRBJ1-5; 9 nucleotides match TRBD1. In germline, CDR1 is MNHNS, CDR2 SASEGT. With 7 bases clipped from V and 5 bases from J, the junction kept 9 bases outside the gene matches. This CDR3 is built from 15 residues.

There are a few counts of this clone. The chain has TRBV10-1 and TRBJ2-1; D might be TRBD2 (5 bases). V lost 8 bases and J 7 bases, leaving 15 bases between the germline ends. CDR1 and CDR2 from the germline V gene are WNHNN and SYGVQD (reference sequence). The CDR3 length is 13 residues. This chain's CDR3 is CASSGVSGNEQFF. The CDR3 nucleotides read TGCGCCAGCTCCGGCGTATCGGGGAATGAGCAGTTCTTC.

V is TRBV10-3 and J is TRBJ2-1, with 11 bases lining up with TRBD1. The trim removed 4 bases at V and 3 bases at J, leaving 2 bases unmatched. The CDR3 loop spans 15 amino acids. CDR1 ENHRY and CDR2 SYGVKD come from the germline V gene. The CDR3 nucleotides read TGTGCCATCAGTGGAGGGACAGGGGGCTACAATGAGCAGTTCTTC. Translation gives CAISGGTGGYNEQFF.

This clone showed up just a few times. In the same sample, other DNA sequences code for this CDR3. The gene calls are TRBV28 and TRBJ1-4; 8 nucleotides agree with TRBD1. CDR1 is MDHEN, CDR2 SYDVKM, per germline. J lost 5 bases, V lost 2 bases, and 1 base had no gene match. The CDR3 is 14 amino acids. In DNA, the CDR3 is TGTGCCAGCAGTTTACGACAGGGGAATGAAAAACTGTTTTTT. It is translated as CASSLRQGNEKLFF.

This clone occurred a few times. The chain uses TRBV4-1 and TRBJ2-2; D gene ambiguous. Per germline, CDR1 MGHRA and CDR2 YSYEKL. CDR3 length equals 12 residues. V was cut by 4 bases and J by 8 bases, with 8 bases left in between. The CDR3: CASSLPLGELFF. Written as DNA, the CDR3 is TGCGCCAGCAGCCTCCCCCTGGGGGAGCTGTTTTTT.

In nucleotides, the CDR3 is TGTGCCAGCACCACGGCCTTTGGCGGAGGACGCAACGAGCAGTACTTC. This sequence encodes CASTTAFGGGRNEQYF. The rearrangement joins TRBV7-2 to TRBJ2-7; possibly TRBD2 for D (5 bases). Germline CDR1 and CDR2: SGHTA and FQGNSA. Trimming left V 7 bases short and J 5 bases short, with 24 bases between. The CDR3 consists of 16 residues.

The chain couples TRBV5-4 to TRBJ2-6; D might be TRBD1 (6 bases). Germline-derived CDR1 and CDR2 are SGHNT and YYREEE (reference sequence). The CDR3 totals 17 residues. Trimming left V 3 bases short and J 0 bases short, with 13 bases between. DNA of the CDR3: TGTGCCAGCAGCTCTAATCGGACAGACTCTGGGGCCAACGTCCTGACTTTC. It is translated as CASSSNRTDSGANVLTF.

In this sample, this clone turned up a few times. The chain recombines TRBV5-1 with TRBJ2-2, with 8 nucleotides matching TRBD2. The CDR3 runs to 14 residues. The germline CDR1 and CDR2 sequences are SGHRS and YFSETQ. V shed 4 bases, J shed 2 bases, and the junction held 1 base outside the gene matches. CDR3 bases: TGCGCCAGCAGCGTAGCGGGAAACACCGGGGAGCTGTTTTTT. Its protein product is CASSVAGNTGELFF.

This chain links TRBV19 with TRBJ1-2; 7 positions agree with TRBD1. The germline CDR1 and CDR2 sequences are LNHDA and SQIVND (reference sequence). The CDR3 extends over 13 amino acids. V trimming: 5 bases; J trimming: 7 bases; junction bases outside the gene matches: 7. CDR3: CASSQQGLGGYTF. The CDR3 region has the DNA TGTGCCAGTAGTCAACAGGGGCTCGGTGGCTACACCTTC.

The J gene is TRBJ2-5, the V gene TRBV2; no clear D gene. Trimming removed 4 bases from V and 2 bases from J, with 11 bases in between. There are 14 residues in the CDR3. Germline V CDR1 and CDR2: SNHLY, FYNNEI. As DNA, the CDR3 is TGTGCCAGCAGTGCAAGTACGTTTCAAGAGACCCAGTACTTC. Its translation: CASSASTFQETQYF.

The genes are TRBV29-1 and TRBJ2-7; TRBD1 matches at 9 bases. The germline gives CDR1 SQVTM, CDR2 ANQGSEA. The ends lost 0 bases at V and 7 bases at J; junction bases unmatched: 19. This CDR3 region has 18 residues. The CDR3 DNA follows: TGCAGCGTTGAAGAGCTACGCCGACAGGGGGGTCTTGAGGGGGAGCAGTACTTC. Protein: CSVEELRRQGGLEGEQYF.

This clone came up a few times. The genes are TRBV4-1 and TRBJ1-2, with no clear D. Looked up from germline, CDR1 is MGHRA and CDR2 is YSYEKL. V was trimmed by 2 bases and J by 8 bases, leaving 9 bases between them. This CDR3 is 12 amino acids long. CDR3: CASSQPNLGYTF. CDR3 sequence (DNA): TGCGCCAGCAGCCAACCTAATCTCGGCTACACCTTC.

This clone appeared many times. This rearrangement joins TRBV6-1 to TRBJ2-1; 15 bases match TRBD2. J lost 10 bases, V lost 5 bases, and 6 bases had no gene match. The CDR3 is made up of 15 amino acids. CDR1 and CDR2 (germline): MNHNS, SASEGT. DNA for the CDR3: TGTGCCAGCAGTAGGACTAGCGGGGGGGAGCGCGAGCAGTTCTTC. The encoded protein is CASSRTSGGEREQFF.

This clone is medium-sized by share. The sample holds other DNA sequences that translate to the same CDR3. The V gene is TRBV29-1, the J gene TRBJ1-1, with D unresolved. Between the trimmed V and J ends, which lost 6 bases and 4 bases, there was a span of 18 bases. This CDR3 is 14 amino acids long. From germline, CDR1 is SQVTM and CDR2 ANQGSEA. The CDR3 DNA follows: TGCAGCGTGCCCCGACCTCGAGGTAGCACTGAAGCTTTCTTT. Its translation is CSVPRPRGSTEAFF. The whole variable domain, remainder taken from reference TRBV29-1 and TRBJ1-1, is SAVISQKPSRDICQRGTSLTIQCQVDSQVTMMFWYRQQPGQSLTLIATANQGSEATYESGFVIDKFPISRPNLTFSTLTVSNMSPEDSSIYLCSVPRPRGSTEAFFGQGTRLTVV.

This clone was counted only a few times. CDR3 sequence: CASSDRLAASTDTQYF. In nucleotides, the CDR3 is TGTGCCAGCAGCGACCGACTAGCGGCTAGCACAGATACGCAGTATTTT. The gene calls are TRBV7-6 and TRBJ2-3; 9 positions agree with TRBD2. Germline values: CDR1 SGHVS, CDR2 FNYEAQ. CDR3 length: 16 residues. Losses at the gene ends were 5 bases for V and 0 bases for J; bases not matched to a gene: 6.

In DNA, the CDR3 is TGTGCCAGCAAGGAAAGGGATCCCGAATCCTACGAGCAGTACTTC. Translation: CASKERDPESYEQYF. The chain combines TRBV6-4 with TRBJ2-7, with unresolved D. Germline CDR1 is MRHNA and CDR2 is SNTAGT. The CDR3 is 15 residues long. Trimming shortened V by 7 bases and J by 1 base, and 17 bases separated the two germline ends.

V usage is TRBV9 and J usage is TRBJ1-1; D is undetermined. The CDR3 is 13 residues long. V was cut by 0 bases and J by 8 bases, with 11 bases left in between. CDR1 is SGDLS and CDR2 is YYNGEE in the germline V gene. The CDR3: CASSVGLGAEAFF. CDR3 nucleotide sequence: TGTGCCAGCAGCGTAGGTTTGGGAGCGGAAGCTTTCTTT.